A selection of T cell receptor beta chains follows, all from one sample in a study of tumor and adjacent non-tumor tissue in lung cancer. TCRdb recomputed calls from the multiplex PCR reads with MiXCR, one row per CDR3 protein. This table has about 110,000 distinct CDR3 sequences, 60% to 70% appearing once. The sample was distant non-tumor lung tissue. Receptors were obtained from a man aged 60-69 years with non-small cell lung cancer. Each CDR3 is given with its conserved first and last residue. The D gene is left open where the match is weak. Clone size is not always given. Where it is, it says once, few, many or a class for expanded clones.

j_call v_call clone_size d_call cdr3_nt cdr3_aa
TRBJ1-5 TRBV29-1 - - TGCAGCGTTGAACAACCTGGAGGGCCCCAGCATTTT CSVEQPGGPQHF
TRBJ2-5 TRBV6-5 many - TGTGCCAGCAGCTCAGTTTCGGGAATACAGGGTGGCGAGACCCAGTACTTC CASSSVSGIQGGETQYF
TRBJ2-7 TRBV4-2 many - TGTGCCAGCAGCCGAACCCTGAACCTGGCGGGGGAGCAGTACTTC CASSRTLNLAGEQYF
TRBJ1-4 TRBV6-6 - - TGTGCCAGAAGTTACTCGAACAGGGAGGGTGAAAAACTGTTTTTC CARSYSNREGEKLFF
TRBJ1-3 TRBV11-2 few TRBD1 TGTGCCAGCAGCCCCCGGGACAGGGGCCGAAACACCACATATTTT CASSPRDRGRNTTYF
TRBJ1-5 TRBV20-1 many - TGCAGTGCTAATGGGCCTCAAGTTCCGGATCAGCCCCAGCATTTT CSANGPQVPDQPQHF
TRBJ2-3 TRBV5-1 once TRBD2 TGCGCCATCACCGGGACTAGCGGGAGAAGGGCCAATACGCAGTATTTT CAITGTSGRRANTQYF
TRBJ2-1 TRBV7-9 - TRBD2 TGTACCAGCAGTCAAGGGACTAGCGCTTACAATGGGCAGTTCTTC CTSSQGTSAYNGQFF
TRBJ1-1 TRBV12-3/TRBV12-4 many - TGTGCCAGCAGCTACAGGGATTTTGAAGCTTTCTTT CASSYRDFEAFF
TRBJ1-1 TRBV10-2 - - TGCGCCAGCAGTGATGATTATGGACGGGGTTTAAGTGAAGCTTTCTTT CASSDDYGRGLSEAFF
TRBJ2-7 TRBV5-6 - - TGTGCCAGCAGCCTGGGGTTTAGCGGCTCCTATGTGCAGTACTTC CASSLGFSGSYVQYF
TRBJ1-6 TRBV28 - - TGTGCCAGCAGTATTAGGGAACCAAATTCACCCCTCCACTTT CASSIREPNSPLHF
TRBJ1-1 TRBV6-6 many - TGTGCCAGCAGTCCATTACAGGAAGCTTTCTTT CASSPLQEAFF
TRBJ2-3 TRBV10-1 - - TGCGCCAGCAGTGTTGGGACCACAGACACGCATTATTTT CASSVGTTDTHYF
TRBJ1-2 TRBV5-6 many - TGTGCCAGCAGCTTGTTGAACAGGGCGGCTGGCTACACCTTC CASSLLNRAAGYTF
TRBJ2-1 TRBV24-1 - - TGTGCCACCAGTGATCTCAACAGACCGAGCTCCTACAGTGAGCAGTTCTTC CATSDLNRPSSYSEQFF
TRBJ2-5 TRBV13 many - TGTGCCAGCAGCCTACACCCTTCCAGGGAGACCCAGTACTTC CASSLHPSRETQYF
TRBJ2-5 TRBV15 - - TGTGCCATCAGCAGAGAATTCGGTAGTAGCCAAGAGACCCAGTACTTC CAISREFGSSQETQYF
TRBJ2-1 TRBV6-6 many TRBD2 TGTGCCAGCAGTTACAAAGCGGGAGCACCCAATGAGCAGTTCTTC CASSYKAGAPNEQFF
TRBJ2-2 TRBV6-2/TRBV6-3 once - TGTGCCAGTAGTCCATCGGAAAACACCGGGGGGCTGTTTTTT CASSPSENTGGLFF
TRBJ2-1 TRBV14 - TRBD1 TGTGCCAGCAGCCAAGCCACAGGGGGAGGTGGGCAGTTCTTC CASSQATGGGGQFF
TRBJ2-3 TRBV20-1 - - TGCAGTGCTAGAGAGAAGTATAGGACAGATACGCAGTATTTT CSAREKYRTDTQYF
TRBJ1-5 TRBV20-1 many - TGCAGTGCCGGGGACGGTAGCAATCAGCCCCAGCATTTT CSAGDGSNQPQHF
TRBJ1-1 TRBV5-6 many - TGTGCCAGCAGCTTGGGTAGGAGGAACACTGAAGCTTTCTTT CASSLGRRNTEAFF
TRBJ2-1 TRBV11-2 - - TGTGCCAGCAGCTTAGGAGGCGCGAGGGCCTCCAATGAACACTTCTTC CASSLGGARASNEHFF
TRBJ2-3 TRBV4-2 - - TGTGCCAGCAGCCAAGAGGCTAGACCTAGCACAGATACGCAGTATTTT CASSQEARPSTDTQYF
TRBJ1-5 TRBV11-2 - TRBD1 TGCGCCAGCAGGCCGACAGGGGGTAATCAGCCCCAGCATTTT CASRPTGGNQPQHF
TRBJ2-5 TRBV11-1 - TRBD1 TGTGCCAGCAGCTTAGACGAAGTCAGGGGGGAGACCCAGTACTTC CASSLDEVRGETQYF
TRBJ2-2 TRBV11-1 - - TGTGCCAGCGGCAGCAACCCCGGGGAGATGTTTTTT CASGSNPGEMFF
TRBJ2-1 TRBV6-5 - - TGTGCCAGCAGTTACTTAGCTAACGGGAGATCCTACATTGAGCGGTTCTTC CASSYLANGRSYIERFF
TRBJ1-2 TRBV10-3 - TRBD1 TGTGCCATCAGTGAGTCGCAGGGGGCAATGTTTGGCTACACCTTC CAISESQGAMFGYTF
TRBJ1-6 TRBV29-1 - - TGCAGCGTTCAAGATCTATATAATTCACTCCTCCACTTT CSVQDLYNSLLHF
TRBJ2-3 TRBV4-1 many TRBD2 TGCGCCAGCAGCCATTATACGGGAGGCTCAGATACGCAGTATTTT CASSHYTGGSDTQYF
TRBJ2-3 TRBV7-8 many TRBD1 TGTGCCAGCAGGAAACAGGGGGTTAGCACAGATACGCAGTATTTT CASRKQGVSTDTQYF
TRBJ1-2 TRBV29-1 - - TGCAGCGTTGATCTGGTGGCGGCTTATGGCTACATCTTC CSVDLVAAYGYIF
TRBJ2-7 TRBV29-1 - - TGCAGCGCTGCACCCAAGCTGGGGGGAGTGGAATCCTACGAGCAGTACTTC CSAAPKLGGVESYEQYF
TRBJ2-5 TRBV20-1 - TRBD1 TGCAGTGCCCCCGGACAGGGACAAGAGCCCCAGTACTTC CSAPGQGQEPQYF
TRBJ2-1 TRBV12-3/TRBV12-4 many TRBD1 TGTGCCAGCAGTTTAAGGGGACAGGGCACCTACAATGAGCAGTTCTTC CASSLRGQGTYNEQFF
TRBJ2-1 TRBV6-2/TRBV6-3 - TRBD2 TGTGCCAGCAGTTCTCTGGGGCTCTTAGCGGGGACCTACAATGAGCTGTTCTTC CASSSLGLLAGTYNELFF
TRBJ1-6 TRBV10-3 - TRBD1 TGTGCCATCAATGACCGGGACAGGGGAGACTCACCCCTCCACTTT CAINDRDRGDSPLHF
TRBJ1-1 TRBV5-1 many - TGCGCCAGCAGCTTGGAGGGCAACACTGAAGCTTTCTTT CASSLEGNTEAFF
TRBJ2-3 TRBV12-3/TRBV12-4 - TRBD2 TGTGCCAGCAGAAGACTAGCGGCCCCCATAGATACGCAGTATTTT CASRRLAAPIDTQYF
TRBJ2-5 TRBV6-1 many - TGTGCCAGCAGCCGCGGAGGGGTCGGCCAAGAGACCCAGTACTTC CASSRGGVGQETQYF
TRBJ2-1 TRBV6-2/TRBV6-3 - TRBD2 TGTGCCAGCGGTTTCAGTAGCGGGACCAATGAGCAGTTCTTC CASGFSSGTNEQFF
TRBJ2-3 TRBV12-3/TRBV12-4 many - TGTGCCAGCAGTCGCATCACAGATACGCAGTATTTT CASSRITDTQYF
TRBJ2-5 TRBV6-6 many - TGTGCCAGCAGTTACTCCTTGACCCAGAAGGAGACCCAGTACTTC CASSYSLTQKETQYF
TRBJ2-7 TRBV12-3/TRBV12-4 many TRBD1 TGTGCCAGCAGCCTCGAGACAGGGTACGAGCAGTACTTC CASSLETGYEQYF
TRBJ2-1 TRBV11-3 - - TGTGCCACCAGCTTAGAGGGCGAAGGGCAGTTCTTC CATSLEGEGQFF
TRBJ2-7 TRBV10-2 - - TGCGCCAGCAGAGACTCGTTCTACGAGCAGTACTTC CASRDSFYEQYF
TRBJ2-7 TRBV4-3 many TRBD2 TGCGCCAGCAGCCAAGGAACCGGGACTAGCGGGTCTTACGAGCAGTACTTC CASSQGTGTSGSYEQYF
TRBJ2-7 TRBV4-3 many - TGCGCCAGCAGCCAAGATCTGTCGGGGACTTACGAGCAGTACTTC CASSQDLSGTYEQYF
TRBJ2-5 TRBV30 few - TGTGCCTGGAGTGTAGGCAGGGATCTTCCAGAGACCCAGTACTTC CAWSVGRDLPETQYF
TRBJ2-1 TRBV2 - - TGTGCCAGCAGTGAATTCTCCTACAATGAGCAGTTCTTC CASSEFSYNEQFF
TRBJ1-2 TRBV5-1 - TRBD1 TGCGCCAGCAGCTCTAAGTCTCCGGGACAGTTTAACTATGGCTACACCTTC CASSSKSPGQFNYGYTF
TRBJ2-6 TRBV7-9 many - TGTGCCAGCAGCTTCGCTGTGACAGGCACTGGGGCCAACGTCCTGACTTTC CASSFAVTGTGANVLTF
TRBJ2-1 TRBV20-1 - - TGCAGTGCTAGTAGGCGAGACTACAATGAGCAGTTCTTC CSASRRDYNEQFF
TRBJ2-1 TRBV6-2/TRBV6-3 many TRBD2 TGTGCCAGCCTCTTGTGGCTAGCGGGAGGGCCAGGAAATGAGCAGTTCTTC CASLLWLAGGPGNEQFF
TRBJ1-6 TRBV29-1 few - TGCAGCGTCGAAAAACCCCTCCATTTT CSVEKPLHF